Listed below are T cell receptor beta chains from one sample, sequenced in a study of blood T cell repertoires in COVID-19. Sequenced by immunoSEQ multiplex PCR; TCRdb stores in-frame clones only, minus some. In the table there are around 54,000 clones, approximately 88% of which are singletons. The sequencing input was peripheral blood. The origin of the receptors is a human donor in a cohort sampled during active COVID-19. CDR3s include the opening cysteine and the closing phenylalanine or tryptophan. The order of the fields is clone size, D gene, V gene, J gene, CDR3 protein, CDR3 DNA. A D gene is named only where the DNA matches it firmly. The size field is filled for only some rows; it gives once, few, many or a size class.

abundance: few; d_gene: -; v_gene: TRBV3-1/TRBV3-2; j_gene: TRBJ1-3; CDR3aa: CASSQRGSGNTIYF; CDR3nt: TGTGCCAGCAGCCAAAGAGGGTCTGGAAACACCATATATTTT
abundance: -; d_gene: -; v_gene: TRBV6-5; j_gene: TRBJ2-2; CDR3aa: CASKSAAGNTGELFF; CDR3nt: TGTGCCAGCAAGTCCGCGGCCGGGAACACCGGGGAGCTGTTTTTT
abundance: few; d_gene: -; v_gene: TRBV7-2; j_gene: TRBJ2-7; CDR3aa: CASSGGLPTSYEQYF; CDR3nt: TGTGCCAGCAGTGGGGGACTTCCCACCTCCTACGAGCAGTACTTC
abundance: -; d_gene: TRBD1; v_gene: TRBV5-4; j_gene: TRBJ2-5; CDR3aa: CASSPRTGEETQYF; CDR3nt: TGTGCCAGCAGCCCCAGGACAGGAGAAGAGACCCAGTACTTC
abundance: few; d_gene: -; v_gene: TRBV28; j_gene: TRBJ2-1; CDR3aa: CASSLLPQGGIEFF; CDR3nt: TGTGCCAGCAGTTTATTGCCTCAGGGGGGAATTGAGTTCTTC
abundance: -; d_gene: TRBD2; v_gene: TRBV19; j_gene: TRBJ2-7; CDR3aa: CASSVGLADEQYF; CDR3nt: TGTGCCAGTAGTGTGGGACTAGCGGATGAGCAGTACTTC
abundance: -; d_gene: -; v_gene: TRBV12-3/TRBV12-4; j_gene: TRBJ1-2; CDR3aa: CASSLWSEYGYTF; CDR3nt: TGTGCCAGCAGTTTATGGTCCGAGTATGGCTACACCTTC
abundance: -; d_gene: TRBD2; v_gene: TRBV9; j_gene: TRBJ2-1; CDR3aa: CASSVMIAGGQNEQFF; CDR3nt: TGTGCCAGCAGCGTTATGATAGCGGGGGGGCAGAATGAGCAGTTCTTC
abundance: -; d_gene: -; v_gene: TRBV21-1; j_gene: TRBJ2-7; CDR3aa: CASNRDFYEQYF; CDR3nt: TGTGCCAGCAATAGAGATTTCTACGAGCAGTACTTC
abundance: -; d_gene: -; v_gene: TRBV27; j_gene: TRBJ2-7; CDR3aa: CASSLSPPGIEQYF; CDR3nt: TGTGCCAGCAGTTTATCGCCCCCAGGAATCGAGCAGTACTTC
abundance: -; d_gene: -; v_gene: TRBV7-2; j_gene: TRBJ1-2; CDR3aa: CASSPNPGGYGYTF; CDR3nt: TGTGCCAGCAGCCCAAACCCCGGGGGATATGGCTACACCTTC
abundance: -; d_gene: -; v_gene: TRBV20-1; j_gene: TRBJ2-1; CDR3aa: CSASRGPSYNEQFF; CDR3nt: TGCAGTGCTAGTAGGGGTCCTTCCTACAATGAGCAGTTCTTC
abundance: -; d_gene: TRBD1; v_gene: TRBV6-2/TRBV6-3; j_gene: TRBJ1-1; CDR3aa: CASSYSAWTGWGGTEAFF; CDR3nt: TGTGCCAGCAGTTACTCGGCCTGGACAGGGTGGGGGGGCACTGAAGCTTTCTTT
abundance: -; d_gene: TRBD2; v_gene: TRBV7-2; j_gene: TRBJ2-5; CDR3aa: CASSLGLAGGGETQYF; CDR3nt: TGTGCCAGCAGCTTAGGACTAGCGGGAGGCGGGGAGACCCAGTACTTC
abundance: -; d_gene: TRBD1; v_gene: TRBV7-8; j_gene: TRBJ2-5; CDR3aa: CASSWGQKETQYF; CDR3nt: TGTGCCAGCAGCTGGGGACAGAAAGAGACCCAGTACTTC
abundance: -; d_gene: -; v_gene: TRBV12-2; j_gene: TRBJ1-6; CDR3aa: CASRQRTGDDNSPLHF; CDR3nt: TGTGCAAGTCGCCAGCGGACAGGGGACGATAATTCACCCCTCCACTTT
abundance: -; d_gene: TRBD2; v_gene: TRBV28; j_gene: TRBJ2-7; CDR3aa: CASSSAGTSGLGQYF; CDR3nt: TGTGCCAGCAGTTCTGCCGGGACTAGCGGTTTGGGGCAGTACTTC
abundance: -; d_gene: TRBD2; v_gene: TRBV7-3; j_gene: TRBJ2-2; CDR3aa: CASSLTSGSTGELFF; CDR3nt: TGTGCCAGCAGCTTGACTAGCGGGAGCACCGGGGAGCTGTTTTTT
abundance: -; d_gene: -; v_gene: TRBV10-2; j_gene: TRBJ2-1; CDR3aa: CASSELPRLRGNEQFF; CDR3nt: TGCGCCAGCAGTGAGCTGCCTAGACTACGGGGCAATGAGCAGTTCTTC
abundance: -; d_gene: TRBD1; v_gene: TRBV4-2; j_gene: TRBJ2-7; CDR3aa: CASSQDPGTGAYEQYF; CDR3nt: TGTGCCAGCAGCCAAGACCCCGGGACAGGTGCCTACGAGCAGTACTTC
abundance: -; d_gene: -; v_gene: TRBV5-5; j_gene: TRBJ2-7; CDR3aa: CASSLRSPQGNEQYF; CDR3nt: TGTGCCAGCAGCTTGCGATCCCCCCAGGGGAACGAGCAGTACTTC
abundance: -; d_gene: TRBD1; v_gene: TRBV5-1; j_gene: TRBJ1-1; CDR3aa: CASRGGTGSSGTEAFF; CDR3nt: TGCGCCAGCAGGGGAGGGACAGGGTCATCAGGCACTGAAGCTTTCTTT
abundance: -; d_gene: TRBD1; v_gene: TRBV10-3; j_gene: TRBJ2-7; CDR3aa: CAISDPLTGQDEQYF; CDR3nt: TGTGCCATCAGTGACCCCCTTACAGGACAGGACGAGCAGTACTTC
abundance: -; d_gene: TRBD1; v_gene: TRBV7-2; j_gene: TRBJ1-1; CDR3aa: CASSLIPGGGSEAFF; CDR3nt: TGTGCCAGCAGCTTAATCCCAGGGGGAGGTTCTGAAGCTTTCTTT
abundance: -; d_gene: -; v_gene: TRBV11-2; j_gene: TRBJ2-5; CDR3aa: CASSPSSLVETQYF; CDR3nt: TGTGCCAGCAGCCCTTCTAGTCTAGTCGAGACCCAGTACTTC
abundance: once; d_gene: TRBD1; v_gene: TRBV6-1; j_gene: TRBJ2-7; CDR3aa: CASSVPGQGAFGSYEQYF; CDR3nt: TGTGCCAGCAGTGTACCGGGACAGGGGGCGTTCGGTTCCTACGAGCAGTACTTC
abundance: once; d_gene: TRBD1; v_gene: TRBV18; j_gene: TRBJ1-5; CDR3aa: CASRGDKGAQPQHF; CDR3nt: TGTGCCAGCAGGGGGGATAAGGGGGCCCAGCCCCAGCATTTT
abundance: -; d_gene: TRBD1; v_gene: TRBV24-1; j_gene: TRBJ2-3; CDR3aa: CAPHRGRGADTQYF; CDR3nt: TGTGCCCCTCACAGGGGGCGAGGAGCAGATACGCAGTATTTT
abundance: -; d_gene: TRBD2; v_gene: TRBV5-1; j_gene: TRBJ2-3; CDR3aa: CASSLPVSGSTDTQYF; CDR3nt: TGCGCCAGCAGCTTGCCGGTTAGCGGGAGCACAGATACGCAGTATTTT
abundance: few; d_gene: TRBD1; v_gene: TRBV9; j_gene: TRBJ2-7; CDR3aa: CASSGRTGGYEQYF; CDR3nt: TGTGCCAGCAGCGGGAGGACAGGGGGCTACGAGCAGTACTTC
abundance: once; d_gene: TRBD1; v_gene: TRBV3-1/TRBV3-2; j_gene: TRBJ1-6; CDR3aa: CASSRTGAAYNSPLHF; CDR3nt: TGTGCCAGCAGCCGAACAGGGGCGGCCTATAATTCACCCCTCCACTTT
abundance: -; d_gene: -; v_gene: TRBV5-1; j_gene: TRBJ2-7; CDR3aa: CASTPTEAYEQYF; CDR3nt: TGCGCCAGCACACCGACTGAAGCCTACGAGCAGTACTTC
abundance: -; d_gene: -; v_gene: TRBV19; j_gene: TRBJ2-4; CDR3aa: CASSELSYPAKNIQYF; CDR3nt: TGTGCCAGTAGTGAACTAAGTTACCCGGCCAAAAACATTCAGTACTTC
abundance: -; d_gene: -; v_gene: TRBV5-4; j_gene: TRBJ1-1; CDR3aa: CASSPTTIGGTEAFF; CDR3nt: TGTGCCAGCAGCCCAACCACCATCGGGGGCACTGAAGCTTTCTTT
abundance: -; d_gene: TRBD2; v_gene: TRBV7-9; j_gene: TRBJ2-1; CDR3aa: CASSLILREDEQFF; CDR3nt: TGTGCCAGCAGCTTAATTCTACGGGAGGATGAGCAGTTCTTC
abundance: -; d_gene: TRBD1; v_gene: TRBV7-9; j_gene: TRBJ1-4; CDR3aa: CASSSPGTGFEKLFF; CDR3nt: TGTGCCAGCAGCTCTCCGGGGACAGGGTTTGAAAAACTGTTTTTT
abundance: -; d_gene: TRBD2; v_gene: TRBV5-1; j_gene: TRBJ2-3; CDR3aa: CASTLTSGSDTQYF; CDR3nt: TGCGCCAGCACCCTGACTAGCGGGTCAGATACGCAGTATTTT
abundance: -; d_gene: -; v_gene: TRBV4-3; j_gene: TRBJ1-5; CDR3aa: CASSQDRNSNQPQHF; CDR3nt: TGCGCCAGCAGCCAAGATCGTAATAGCAATCAGCCCCAGCATTTT
abundance: -; d_gene: -; v_gene: TRBV6-5; j_gene: TRBJ1-1; CDR3aa: CASISRVSEAFF; CDR3nt: TGTGCCAGCATCAGCAGGGTCTCTGAAGCTTTCTTT
abundance: -; d_gene: -; v_gene: TRBV11-3; j_gene: TRBJ2-7; CDR3aa: CASSLDLRVLSLSYEQYF; CDR3nt: TGTGCCAGCAGCTTAGATCTGAGGGTGTTGAGCCTCTCCTACGAGCAGTACTTC
abundance: -; d_gene: TRBD2; v_gene: TRBV7-9; j_gene: TRBJ2-7; CDR3aa: CASSLLAGVAYEQYF; CDR3nt: TGTGCCAGCAGCCTACTAGCGGGAGTGGCCTACGAGCAGTACTTC
abundance: few; d_gene: -; v_gene: TRBV4-1; j_gene: TRBJ2-2; CDR3aa: CASSQGGGINTGELFF; CDR3nt: TGCGCCAGCAGCCAAGGGGGCGGGATAAATACCGGGGAGCTGTTTTTT
abundance: -; d_gene: -; v_gene: TRBV14; j_gene: TRBJ2-3; CDR3aa: CASSGRFNTDTQYF; CDR3nt: TGTGCCAGCAGCGGGAGATTCAACACAGATACGCAGTATTTT
abundance: -; d_gene: TRBD2; v_gene: TRBV5-1; j_gene: TRBJ2-6; CDR3aa: CASSLGWEREGPGANVLTF; CDR3nt: TGCGCCAGCAGCTTGGGCTGGGAGCGGGAGGGCCCTGGGGCCAACGTCCTGACTTTC
abundance: -; d_gene: -; v_gene: TRBV27; j_gene: TRBJ1-2; CDR3aa: CASRPTLVGANGYTF; CDR3nt: TGTGCCAGCAGACCAACCCTAGTAGGGGCCAATGGCTACACCTTC
abundance: -; d_gene: -; v_gene: TRBV7-8; j_gene: TRBJ1-1; CDR3aa: CASSVRRDTEAFF; CDR3nt: TGTGCCAGCAGCGTGAGACGGGACACTGAAGCTTTCTTT
abundance: -; d_gene: TRBD2; v_gene: TRBV6-5; j_gene: TRBJ2-7; CDR3aa: CASHSLGGAYEQYF; CDR3nt: TGTGCCAGCCACTCCTTGGGGGGGGCCTACGAGCAGTACTTC
abundance: -; d_gene: TRBD1; v_gene: TRBV4-3; j_gene: TRBJ1-1; CDR3aa: CASSRTPPGGFEAFF; CDR3nt: TGCGCCAGCAGCCGAACCCCACCAGGGGGCTTTGAAGCTTTCTTT
abundance: -; d_gene: -; v_gene: TRBV28; j_gene: TRBJ2-6; CDR3aa: CASSTAGSGANVLTF; CDR3nt: TGTGCCAGCAGTACAGCGGGCTCTGGGGCCAACGTCCTGACTTTC
abundance: -; d_gene: TRBD1; v_gene: TRBV19; j_gene: TRBJ1-5; CDR3aa: CASRWDSSSNQPQHF; CDR3nt: TGTGCCAGTAGGTGGGACAGCTCTAGCAATCAGCCCCAGCATTTT
abundance: -; d_gene: -; v_gene: TRBV2; j_gene: TRBJ2-1; CDR3aa: CASSENFPQGLAGNEQFF; CDR3nt: TGTGCCAGCAGTGAAAATTTCCCGCAGGGTCTTGCGGGGAATGAGCAGTTCTTC
abundance: -; d_gene: TRBD1; v_gene: TRBV19; j_gene: TRBJ1-1; CDR3aa: CASSRQGFTEAFF; CDR3nt: TGTGCCAGTAGTAGACAGGGATTCACTGAAGCTTTCTTT
abundance: -; d_gene: TRBD1; v_gene: TRBV9; j_gene: TRBJ1-2; CDR3aa: CASSRSVPGTDYGYTF; CDR3nt: TGTGCCAGCAGCCGGTCAGTTCCCGGGACAGACTATGGCTACACCTTC
abundance: -; d_gene: -; v_gene: TRBV6-6; j_gene: TRBJ1-1; CDR3aa: CASIVGNKGEAFF; CDR3nt: TGTGCCAGCATTGTCGGGAACAAGGGTGAAGCTTTCTTT